The 9 T cell receptor beta chains listed next were all sequenced from one sample in a study of vaccination effects on CD4 cells after COVID-19. Culture lasted 10 days before CD4+ T cell isolation. The repertoire was sequenced with immunoSEQ multiplex PCR; TCRdb's copy has only in-frame clones and lacks some. The sample has tens of thousands of clones, about 60% seen once; the top ten hold 9% to 10%. For these TCRs, the target antigens are not known. The sequences come from CD4+ T cells from PBMCs cultured without peptide, collected before COVID-19 vaccination. These TCRs come from a human donor who received a COVID-19 vaccine.

V and J are TRBV12-5 and TRBJ2-1; a possible D gene is TRBD2 (6 bases). Germline assignment: CDR1 LGHNT and CDR2 FRNRAP. Trimming shortened V by 7 bases and J by 7 bases, and 23 bases separated the two germline ends. The CDR3 spans 16 residues. The CDR3 sequence is CASASGGTYLGNEQFF. The CDR3 DNA sequence: TGTGCTAGTGCCTCGGGCGGGACCTACTTGGGGAATGAGCAGTTCTTC. The full variable domain, completed using reference TRBV12-5 and TRBJ2-1, is DARVTQTPRHKVTEMGQEVTMRCQPILGHNTVFWYRQTMMQGLELLAYFRNRAPLDDSGMPKDRFSAEMPDATLATLKIQPSEPRDSAVYFCASASGGTYLGNEQFFGPGTRLTVL.

In its sample, this clone was seen a few times. The V and J genes are TRBV3-1 (or the pseudogene TRBV3-2) and TRBJ2-7; 10 nucleotides align to TRBD1. Trimming cost V 3 bases and J 1 base; bases outside gene matches: 6. Germline-derived CDR1 and CDR2 are LGHDT and YNNKEL (reference sequence). The CDR3 has 16 amino acids. The CDR3 loop is CASSHRTGGFSYEQYF. In DNA form, the CDR3 reads TGTGCCAGCAGCCATCGGACAGGGGGATTTTCCTACGAGCAGTACTTC.

This clone was counted only a few times. CDR3 loop: CASSLGQGGPGELFF. For the CDR3, the DNA is TGTGCCAGCAGCCTGGGACAGGGTGGGCCCGGGGAGCTGTTTTTT. The V gene is TRBV7-6, the J gene TRBJ2-2, with 9 positions matching TRBD1. Germline-derived CDR1 and CDR2 are SGHVS and FNYEAQ. V dropped 5 bases and J dropped 6; count of bases not matched to a gene: 7. The CDR3 length is 15 residues.

This clone was detected only a few times. The CDR3 reads CASSEQGNTEAFF. As DNA, the CDR3 is TGTGCCAGCAGTGAACAGGGAAACACTGAAGCTTTCTTT. V is TRBV25-1 and J is TRBJ1-1; a possible D gene is TRBD1 (5 bases). From germline, CDR1 is MGHDK and CDR2 SYGVNS. This CDR3 contains 13 residues. The V end was cut by 2 bases, the J end by 2 bases, with 6 bases between.

This clone has a handful of counts. The chain has TRBV6-1 and TRBJ1-1; D uncertain. V was clipped by 2 bases and J by 4 bases, with 11 bases between them. Germline loops: CDR1 MNHNS, CDR2 SASEGT. The CDR3 loop spans 14 amino acids. The CDR3 region is CASSELGFRTEAFF. DNA for the CDR3: TGTGCCAGCAGTGAATTGGGGTTCCGCACTGAAGCTTTCTTT.

This chain connects TRBV7-9 to TRBJ2-4, with 12 nucleotides matching TRBD2. With 4 bases clipped from V and 5 bases from J, the junction kept 6 bases outside the gene matches. The CDR3 spans 16 residues. CDR1 SEHNR and CDR2 FQNEAQ come from the germline V gene (reference sequence). The CDR3 here is CASSSRLAGAENIQYF. The DNA of the CDR3 is TGTGCCAGCAGCTCTCGACTAGCGGGGGCGGAAAACATTCAGTACTTC.

This clone was seen more than once but under ten times. The genes are TRBV3-1 (or the pseudogene TRBV3-2) and TRBJ1-2; D not certain. Trimming pared 0 bases from V and 9 bases from J, leaving 11 bases between. Germline V gene sequence: CDR1 LGHDT, CDR2 YNNKEL (reference sequence). There are 13 residues in the CDR3. The CDR3 loop is CASSQDGLQRYTF. The CDR3 region has the DNA TGTGCCAGCAGCCAAGACGGGCTACAACGCTACACCTTC.

The J gene is TRBJ1-4, the V gene TRBV7-9; no reliable D call. Trimming left V 5 bases short and J 6 bases short, with 16 bases between. CDR3 length: 15 amino acids. Germline CDR1 SEHNR, CDR2 FQNEAQ (reference sequence). The CDR3 region has the DNA TGTGCCAGCAGCATGGGCGGTGGTAGGGATGAAAAACTGTTTTTT. This codes for CASSMGGGRDEKLFF.

This clone showed up just a few times. The V gene is TRBV5-4, the J gene TRBJ2-2; TRBD2 matches 10 bases. The ends lost 4 bases at V and 6 bases at J; junction bases unmatched: 6. Germline V gene sequence: CDR1 SGHNT, CDR2 YYREEE (reference sequence). The CDR3 length is 15 residues. DNA for the CDR3: TGTGCCAGCAGCAAGAGCGGGAGGGCGGCCGGGGAGCTGTTTTTT. This codes for CASSKSGRAAGELFF.